The TCR beta chain described here comes from a study of T cell responses to AZD1222 COVID-19 vaccine. Looking at the study overall: Second doses that came at about 4 or about 12 weeks were put together.

Overall study findings and caveats: Unmutated regions of variants are reportedly targeted by nearly half of spike-specific TCRs. White British people made up most donors, females outnumbered males, and clonal diversity was possibly underestimated.

TCRdb's copy holds only in-frame clones and misses some; the assay was immunoSEQ multiplex PCR. The repertoire holds about 80,000 clones, with roughly 87% as singletons. About this clone itself: What it recognizes is unknown.

Trimming shortened V by 0 bases and J by 0 bases, and 9 bases separated the two germline ends. Germline CDR1 is SGHDT and CDR2 is YYEEEE. The CDR3 sequence is 15 residues long. The chain employs TRBV5-6 and TRBJ1-1; D is uncertain. The starting material was peripheral blood, obtained on day 0 of AZD1222 vaccination. This clonotype was sampled from an adult in good health. In DNA, the CDR3 is TGTGCCAGCAGCTTGGTTTGGGGATTGAACACTGAAGCTTTCTTT. Translated, it gives CASSLVWGLNTEAFF.